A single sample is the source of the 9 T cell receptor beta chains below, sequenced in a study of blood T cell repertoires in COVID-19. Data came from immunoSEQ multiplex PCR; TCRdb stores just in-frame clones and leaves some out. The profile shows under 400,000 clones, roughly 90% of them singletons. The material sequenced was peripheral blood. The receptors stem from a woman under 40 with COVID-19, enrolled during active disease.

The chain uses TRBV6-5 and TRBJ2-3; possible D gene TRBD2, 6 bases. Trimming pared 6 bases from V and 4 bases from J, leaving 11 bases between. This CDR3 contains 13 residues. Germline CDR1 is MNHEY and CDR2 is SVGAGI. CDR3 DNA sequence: TGTGCCAGCAGAGGAGGGCCGCCAGATACGCAGTATTTT. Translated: CASRGGPPDTQYF.

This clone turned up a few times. CDR3 nucleotides: TGTGCCACCAGCATTAGATCGACAGGGAAGAATTCACCCCTCCACTTT. This sequence encodes CATSIRSTGKNSPLHF. V usage is TRBV15 and J usage is TRBJ1-6; 7 bases map to TRBD1. With 4 bases clipped from V and 7 bases from J, the junction kept 10 bases outside the gene matches. Germline V lookup: CDR1 LNHNV, CDR2 YYDKDF (reference sequence). The CDR3 spans 16 residues.

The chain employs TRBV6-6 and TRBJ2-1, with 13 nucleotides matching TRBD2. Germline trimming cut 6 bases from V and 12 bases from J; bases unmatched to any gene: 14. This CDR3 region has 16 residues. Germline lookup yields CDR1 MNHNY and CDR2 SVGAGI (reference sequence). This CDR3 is CASSIQGTSGIRRQFF. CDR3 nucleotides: TGTGCCAGCAGCATACAGGGGACTAGCGGGATCCGAAGGCAGTTCTTC.

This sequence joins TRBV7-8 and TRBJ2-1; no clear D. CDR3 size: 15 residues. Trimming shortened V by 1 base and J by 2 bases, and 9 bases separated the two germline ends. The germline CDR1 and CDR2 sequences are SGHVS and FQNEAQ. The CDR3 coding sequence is TGTGCCAGCAGCTTAGACATTCCAACCTACAATGAGCAGTTCTTC. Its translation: CASSLDIPTYNEQFF. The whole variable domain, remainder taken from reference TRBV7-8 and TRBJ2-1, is GAGVSQSPRYKVAKRGQDVALRCDPISGHVSLFWYQQALGQGPEFLTYFQNEAQLDKSGLPSDRFFAERPEGSVSTLKIQRTQQEDSAVYLCASSLDIPTYNEQFFGPGTRLTVL.

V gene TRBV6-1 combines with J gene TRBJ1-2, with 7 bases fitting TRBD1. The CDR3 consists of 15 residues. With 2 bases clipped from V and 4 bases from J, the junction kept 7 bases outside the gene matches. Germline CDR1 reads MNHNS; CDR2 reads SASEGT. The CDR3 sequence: CASSELQGISYGYTF. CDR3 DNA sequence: TGTGCCAGCAGTGAATTACAGGGGATTAGCTATGGCTACACCTTC.

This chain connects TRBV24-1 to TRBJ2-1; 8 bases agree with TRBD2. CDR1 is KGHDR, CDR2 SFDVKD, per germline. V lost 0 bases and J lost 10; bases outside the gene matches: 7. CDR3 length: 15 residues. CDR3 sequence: CATSDLRGGLDEQFF. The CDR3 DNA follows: TGTGCCACCAGTGATTTGCGGGGGGGACTAGACGAGCAGTTCTTC.

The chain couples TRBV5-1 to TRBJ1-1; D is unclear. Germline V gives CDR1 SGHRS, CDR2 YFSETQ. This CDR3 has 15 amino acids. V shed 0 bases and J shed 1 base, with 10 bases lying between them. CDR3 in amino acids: CASSLAVTGNTEAFF. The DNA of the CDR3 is TGCGCCAGCAGCTTGGCCGTAACTGGGAACACTGAAGCTTTCTTT. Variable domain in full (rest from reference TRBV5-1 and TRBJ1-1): KAGVTQTPRYLIKTRGQQVTLSCSPISGHRSVSWYQQTPGQGLQFLFEYFSETQRNKGNFPGRFSGRQFSNSRSEMNVSTLELGDSALYLCASSLAVTGNTEAFFGQGTRLTVV.

CDR3 amino acids: CASSQGDRGRSYEQYF. For the CDR3, the DNA is TGCGCCAGCAGCCAAGGTGACAGGGGGAGATCCTACGAGCAGTACTTC. The chain joins TRBV4-1 to TRBJ2-7, with 9 bases matching TRBD1. Germline V gene sequence: CDR1 MGHRA, CDR2 YSYEKL. This CDR3 has 16 residues. V lost 1 base to trimming and J lost 1 base; unmatched junction nucleotides: 5.

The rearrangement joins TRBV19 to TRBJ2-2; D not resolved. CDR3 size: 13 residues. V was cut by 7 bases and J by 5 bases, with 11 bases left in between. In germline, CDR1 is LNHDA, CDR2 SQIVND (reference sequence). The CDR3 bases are TGTGCCAGTACCCCTAGTGGGACCGGGGAGCTGTTTTTT. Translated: CASTPSGTGELFF.